This T cell receptor beta chain was identified during a study of patients and donors after allogeneic stem cell transplantation. The CDR3 totals 16 residues. Trimming removed 6 bases from V and 5 bases from J; junction bases left unmatched: 12. From the RT-PCR reads, TCRdb called clonotypes with MiXCR, one entry per CDR3 protein. The sample carries about 150,000 distinct CDR3 sequences, about a third recorded once. This receptor was obtained from a human donor who was either an allogeneic HSCT recipient or a stem cell or donor lymphocyte infusion donor (not recorded which). It is not recorded whose cells these are; they may come from a transplant donor. The chain uses TRBV12-3 or TRBV12-4 and TRBJ2-1, with TRBD2 matching over 8 bases. The specimen was blood, either unsorted or a sorted T cell fraction (not recorded which). The CDR3 DNA sequence: TGTGCCAGCAGCCAATACGGGGGGGCCCTCAACAATGAGCAGTTCTTC. Its translation is CASSQYGGALNNEQFF.